This is a list of T cell receptor beta chains from one sample in a study of shared clonotypes between healthy human individuals. Method: immunoSEQ multiplex PCR; TCRdb's copy keeps in-frame clones and lacks some. The sample holds 2,100,000 or so clones, approximately 95% seen once. Sequenced sample: naive CD4+ T cells sorted from blood. The source of these receptors is a man between 18 and 35 years old in good health. Each CDR3 is given with its conserved first and last residue. D genes are given only for firm matches. Part of the rows lack a size; the others show once, few, many or a class for expanded clones.

j_call v_call d_call clone_size cdr3_nt cdr3_aa
TRBJ2-2 TRBV10-3 TRBD2 - TGTGCCATCAGGGCCCCCGGACTAGCGGGAGCGAACACCGGGGAGCTGTTTTTT CAIRAPGLAGANTGELFF
TRBJ1-2 TRBV6-6 - - TGTGCCAGCACCCCTTCTGGGGACTATGGCTACACCTTC CASTPSGDYGYTF
TRBJ1-6 TRBV6-5 - once TGTGCCAGCACCCCCGCGGCCCTAAATTCACCCCTCCACTTT CASTPAALNSPLHF
TRBJ1-5 TRBV10-1 - - TGCGCCAGCAGTGACCCGGCGGGGGTCAATCAGCCCCAGCATTTT CASSDPAGVNQPQHF
TRBJ2-7 TRBV5-1 - - TGCGCCAGCAGCTTGGACGGGTCTACTGGCGAGCAGTACTTC CASSLDGSTGEQYF
TRBJ2-7 TRBV10-1 TRBD1 - TGCGCCGGAAAAATACAGGGGGCCACTAGGGAGCAGTACTTC CAGKIQGATREQYF
TRBJ2-3 TRBV30 - - TGTGCCTGGAATCCCCTGGGCGGGGCAGCAGATACGCAGTATTTT CAWNPLGGAADTQYF
TRBJ2-7 TRBV6-5 - - TGTGCCAGCAGCCGAGCTTACGAGCAGTACTTC CASSRAYEQYF
TRBJ2-1 TRBV7-9 - - TGTGCCAGCAGCTACCCCCAGCGGCACTCCTACAATGAGCAGTTCTTC CASSYPQRHSYNEQFF
TRBJ2-1 TRBV6-5 TRBD2 - TGTGCCAGCAGTTCCGGGACTACCTACAATGAGCAGTTCTTC CASSSGTTYNEQFF
TRBJ1-1 TRBV29-1 - - TGCAGCGTAGAACAGGGTAGATCTGAAGCTTTCTTT CSVEQGRSEAFF